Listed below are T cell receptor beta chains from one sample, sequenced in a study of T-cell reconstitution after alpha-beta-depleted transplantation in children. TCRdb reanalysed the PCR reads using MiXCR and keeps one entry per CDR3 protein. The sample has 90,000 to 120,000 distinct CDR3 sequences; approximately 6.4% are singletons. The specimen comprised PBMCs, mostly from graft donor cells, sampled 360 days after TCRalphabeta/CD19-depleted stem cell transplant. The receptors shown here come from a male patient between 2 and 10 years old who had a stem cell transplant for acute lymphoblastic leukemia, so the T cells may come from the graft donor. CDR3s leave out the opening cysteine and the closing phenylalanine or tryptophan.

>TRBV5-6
ASSSEWEGPYEQY
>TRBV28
ASSGNTIY
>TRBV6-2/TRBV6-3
ASRPGTGGFNKKTQY
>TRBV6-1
ASFPPGKETQY
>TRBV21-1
ASTTDREENIQY
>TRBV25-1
ASSGHPYSYEQY
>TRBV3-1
ASSQMSSSYNEQF
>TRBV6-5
ASSYLGDTQY
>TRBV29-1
SVYSGGAYEQY
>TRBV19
ASSIWTANTEAF
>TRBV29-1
SVTDRETTEAF
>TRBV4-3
ASSRDQGTNYGYT
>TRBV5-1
ASSQGGYSNQPQH
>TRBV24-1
ATSEGRHRS
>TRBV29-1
SGSGTGELF
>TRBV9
ASSGNRVC
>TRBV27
ASSLGLAGHYEQY
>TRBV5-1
ASSLERTSGRLLDEQY
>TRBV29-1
TPNGGSNQPQH
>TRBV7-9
ASSLQTGHEAF
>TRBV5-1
ASSWTGTGRSYNEQF
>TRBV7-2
ASSLGFRVLGGEQF
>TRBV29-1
SADGPNL
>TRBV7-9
ASSLGVFATNEKLF
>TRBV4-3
ASRGTDHYEQY
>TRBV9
ASSVGQGESSRSLH
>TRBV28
ASSFGINEQF
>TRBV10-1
ASSEDGSYEQY
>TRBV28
ASSSSRIS
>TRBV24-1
ATSDGQGRTQY
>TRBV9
ASSVAEWTVELLNEQF
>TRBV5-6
ASSLFSGTQY
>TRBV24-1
ATSDSLFRAGRSGANVLT
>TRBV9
ASSDGHKNTGELF
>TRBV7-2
ASRGLGEPSYEQY
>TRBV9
ASSVDNRGLDEQY
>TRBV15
ATSRDKGLGLEKLF
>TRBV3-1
ASSQGGLAGAVHDEQF
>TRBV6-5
ASSYSKTSMVLDTQY
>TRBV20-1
SARGSGHASPLH
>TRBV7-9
ASSLEGEYYGNEQF
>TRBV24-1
ATSDGDRVTDTQY
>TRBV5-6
ASSLAGSPETQY
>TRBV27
ASRDRTILKGYT
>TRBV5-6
ASSLGLRPYNEQF
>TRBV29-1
SVASGQGANYGYT
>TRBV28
ASRPTGGLATNEKLF
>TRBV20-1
SARATGAYEQY
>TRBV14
ASSQDRAAQETQY
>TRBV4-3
ASSQGPLQGPGNTIY
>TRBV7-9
ASSPRDRNIQY
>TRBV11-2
ASSLDERGRLPYGEQF
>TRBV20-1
SARGFMVSLNEQF
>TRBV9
ASSVGGGPGELF
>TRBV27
ASSGPTGKDGYT
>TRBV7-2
ASSSRQGIYGYT
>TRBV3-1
ASSQELWGNQPQH
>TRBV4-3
ASSQGTSGTYEQY
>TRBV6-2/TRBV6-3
ASSYTSGRRSTDTQY